One TCR beta chain is described in this entry. Antigen specificity is unknown. The data were taken from a study of regulatory T cells in long-lasting Graves disease. This CDR3 contains 15 residues. Trimming removed 3 bases from V and 6 bases from J; junction bases left unmatched: 9. CDR1 and CDR2 (germline): MDHEN, SYDVKM. The sample's time point: persistent/refractory GD, antithyroid drugs over 5 years with positive TRAb. PBMCs provided the RNA from which the TCR library was made. American Thyroid Association guidelines were used to diagnose Graves' disease. Findings and caveats of the study: Accuracy might have suffered from few samples. Persistent cases favored TRBV28, TRBJ1-2 and TRBJ2-5.

Library construction for TCR beta used iRepertoire HTBI primers and Arm-PCR of CDR3 regions. Using its own MiXCR run on the multiplex PCR reads, TCRdb lists one record per CDR3 protein. The table has more than 300,000 distinct CDR3 sequences, roughly 25% seen once. This receptor was obtained from a woman aged 40 to 50 with Graves disease. The V and J genes are TRBV28 and TRBJ2-3; 7 nucleotides match TRBD2. The sequenced sample was peripheral blood mononuclear cells (PBMCs), obtained when the disease was refractory, from a patient treated with antithyroid drugs. DNA for the CDR3: TGTGCCAGCAGTTTGACGGCGGGAGCCACTGATACGCAGTATTTT. Translating it yields CASSLTAGATDTQYF.